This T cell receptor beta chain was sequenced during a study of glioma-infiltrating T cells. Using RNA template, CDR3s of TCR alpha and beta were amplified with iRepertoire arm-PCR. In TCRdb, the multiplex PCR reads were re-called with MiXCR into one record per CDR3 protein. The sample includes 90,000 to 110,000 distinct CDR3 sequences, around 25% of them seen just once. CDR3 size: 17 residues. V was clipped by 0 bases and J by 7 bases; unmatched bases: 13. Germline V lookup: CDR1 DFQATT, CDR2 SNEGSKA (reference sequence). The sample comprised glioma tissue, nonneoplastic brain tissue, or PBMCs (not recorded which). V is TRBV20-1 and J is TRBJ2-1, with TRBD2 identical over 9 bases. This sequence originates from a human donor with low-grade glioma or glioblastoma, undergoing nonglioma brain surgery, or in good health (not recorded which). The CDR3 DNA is TGCAGTGCTAGAGAGCCCCCGGGACTAGCAAGAGTTAATGAGCAGTTCTTC. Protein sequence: CSAREPPGLARVNEQFF.